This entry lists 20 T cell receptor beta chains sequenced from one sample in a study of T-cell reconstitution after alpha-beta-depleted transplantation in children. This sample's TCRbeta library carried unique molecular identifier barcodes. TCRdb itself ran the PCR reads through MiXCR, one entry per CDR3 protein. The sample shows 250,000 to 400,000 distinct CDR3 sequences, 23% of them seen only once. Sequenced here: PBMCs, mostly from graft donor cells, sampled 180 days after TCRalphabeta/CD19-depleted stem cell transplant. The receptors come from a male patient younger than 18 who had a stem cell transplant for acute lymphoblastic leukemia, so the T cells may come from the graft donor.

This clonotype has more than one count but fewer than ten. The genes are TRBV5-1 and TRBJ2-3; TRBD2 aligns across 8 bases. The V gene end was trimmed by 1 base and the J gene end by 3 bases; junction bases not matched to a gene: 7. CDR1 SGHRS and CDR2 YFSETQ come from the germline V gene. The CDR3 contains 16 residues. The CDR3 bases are TGCGCCAGCAGCTTGAGAGCGGGAGTGGGGACAGATACGCAGTATTTT. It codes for CASSLRAGVGTDTQYF.

The CDR3 DNA reads TGTGCCAGCAGCATTACAGTGACCGGGGAGCTGTTTTTT. It translates to CASSITVTGELFF. The chain recombines TRBV7-6 with TRBJ2-2; D remains unclear. Germline CDR1 and CDR2: SGHVS and FNYEAQ. The germline V and J ends were trimmed by 5 bases and 5 bases, with 9 bases remaining between them. This CDR3 has 13 residues.

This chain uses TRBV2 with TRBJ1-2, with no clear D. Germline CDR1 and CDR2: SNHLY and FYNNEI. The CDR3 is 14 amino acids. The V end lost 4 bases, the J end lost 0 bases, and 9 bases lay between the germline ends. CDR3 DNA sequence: TGTGCCAGCAGTGCCGGCGGACCTAACTATGGCTACACCTTC. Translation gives CASSAGGPNYGYTF.

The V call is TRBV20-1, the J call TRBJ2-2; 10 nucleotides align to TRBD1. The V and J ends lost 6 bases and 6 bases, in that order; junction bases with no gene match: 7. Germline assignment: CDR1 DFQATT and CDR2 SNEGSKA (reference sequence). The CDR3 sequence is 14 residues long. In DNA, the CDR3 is TGCAGTGCCTCCGGGACAGGGGACCCCGGGGAGCTGTTTTTT. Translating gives CSASGTGDPGELFF.

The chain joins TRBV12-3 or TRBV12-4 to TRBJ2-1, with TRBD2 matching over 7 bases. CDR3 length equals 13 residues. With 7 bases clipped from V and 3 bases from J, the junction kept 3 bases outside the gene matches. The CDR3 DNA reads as TGTGCCAGCATTGGGGACTACTACAATGAGCAGTTCTTC. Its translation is CASIGDYYNEQFF.

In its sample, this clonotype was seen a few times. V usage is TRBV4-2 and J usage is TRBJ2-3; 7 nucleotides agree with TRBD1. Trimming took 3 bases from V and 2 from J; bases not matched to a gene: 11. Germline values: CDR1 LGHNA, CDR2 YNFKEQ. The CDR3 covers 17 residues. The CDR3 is CASSHSPGQTSTDTQYF. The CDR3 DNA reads TGTGCCAGCAGCCACTCACCGGGACAGACTTCCACAGATACGCAGTATTTT.

CDR3 loop: CASSVSPRGYTF. The CDR3 nucleotides read TGTGCCAGCAGTGTCTCCCCAAGGGGCTACACCTTC. V usage is TRBV25-1 and J usage is TRBJ1-2; D not certain. Trimming removed 4 bases at V and 8 bases at J, with 11 bases between. The germline V gene has CDR1 MGHDK and CDR2 SYGVNS. This CDR3 is 12 amino acids long.

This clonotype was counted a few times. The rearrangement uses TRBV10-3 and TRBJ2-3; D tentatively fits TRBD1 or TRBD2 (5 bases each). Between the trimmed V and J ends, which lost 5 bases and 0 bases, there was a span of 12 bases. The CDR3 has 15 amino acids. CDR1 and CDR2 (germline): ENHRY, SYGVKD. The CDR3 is CAISRRDPSTDTQYF. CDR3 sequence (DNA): TGTGCCATCAGTAGAAGGGACCCTAGCACAGATACGCAGTATTTT.

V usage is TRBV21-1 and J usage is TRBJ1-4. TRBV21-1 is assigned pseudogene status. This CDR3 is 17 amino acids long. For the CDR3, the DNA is TGTGCCAGCAGCAAAGAGTACCTAAACGCATCTAATGAAAAACTGTTTTTT. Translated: CASSKEYLNASNEKLFF.

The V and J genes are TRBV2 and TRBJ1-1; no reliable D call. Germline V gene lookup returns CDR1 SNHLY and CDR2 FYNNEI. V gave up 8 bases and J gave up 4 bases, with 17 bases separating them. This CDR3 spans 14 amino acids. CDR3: CASHDTPGSTEAFF. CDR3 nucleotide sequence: TGTGCCAGCCACGATACCCCTGGCAGCACTGAAGCTTTCTTT. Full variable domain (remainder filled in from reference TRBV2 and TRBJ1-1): EPEVTQTPSHQVTQMGQEVILRCVPISNHLYFYWYRQILGQKVEFLVSFYNNEISEKSEIFDDQFSVERPDGSNFTLKIRSTKLEDSAMYFCASHDTPGSTEAFFGQGTRLTVV.

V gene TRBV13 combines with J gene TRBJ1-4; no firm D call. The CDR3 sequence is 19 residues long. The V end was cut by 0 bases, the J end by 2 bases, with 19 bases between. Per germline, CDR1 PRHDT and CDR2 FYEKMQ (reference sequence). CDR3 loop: CASSLGPRPTRGTNEKLFF. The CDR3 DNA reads TGTGCCAGCAGCTTAGGCCCCCGGCCAACCCGTGGGACTAATGAAAAACTGTTTTTT. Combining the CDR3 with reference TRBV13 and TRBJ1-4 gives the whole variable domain AAGVIQSPRHLIKEKRETATLKCYPIPRHDTVYWYQQGPGQDPQFLISFYEKMQSDKGSIPDRFSAQQFSDYHSELNMSSLELGDSALYFCASSLGPRPTRGTNEKLFFGSGTQLSVL.

The CDR3 region is CASSHDWVMTYYGYTF. CDR3 sequence (DNA): TGCGCCAGCAGCCATGATTGGGTCATGACGTACTATGGCTACACCTTC. The chain joins TRBV4-1 to TRBJ1-2; no clear D. This CDR3 has 16 residues. V lost 3 bases, J lost 3 bases, and 17 bases lay in between. CDR1 MGHRA and CDR2 YSYEKL come from the germline V gene.

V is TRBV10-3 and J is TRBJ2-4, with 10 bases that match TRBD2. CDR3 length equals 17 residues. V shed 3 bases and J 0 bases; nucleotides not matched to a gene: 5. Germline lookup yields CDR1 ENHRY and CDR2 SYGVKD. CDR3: CAISEELAGLAKNIQYF. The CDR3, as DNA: TGTGCCATCAGTGAAGAACTAGCGGGACTAGCCAAAAACATTCAGTACTTC.

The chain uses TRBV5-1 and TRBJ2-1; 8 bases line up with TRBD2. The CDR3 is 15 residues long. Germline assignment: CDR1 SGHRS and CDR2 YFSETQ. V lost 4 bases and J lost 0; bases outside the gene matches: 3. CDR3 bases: TGCGCCAGCAGCCGCGGGACTAGCTCCTACAATGAGCAGTTCTTC. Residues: CASSRGTSSYNEQFF.

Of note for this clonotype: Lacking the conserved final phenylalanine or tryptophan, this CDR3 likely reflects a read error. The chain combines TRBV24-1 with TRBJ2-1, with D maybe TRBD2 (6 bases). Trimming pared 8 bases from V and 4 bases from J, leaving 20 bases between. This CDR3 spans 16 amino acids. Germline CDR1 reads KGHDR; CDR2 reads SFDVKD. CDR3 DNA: TGTGCCACCAAGGAGGGTCGGGGGACCTTTTACAATGAGCAGTTCTAC. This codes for CATKEGRGTFYNEQFY.

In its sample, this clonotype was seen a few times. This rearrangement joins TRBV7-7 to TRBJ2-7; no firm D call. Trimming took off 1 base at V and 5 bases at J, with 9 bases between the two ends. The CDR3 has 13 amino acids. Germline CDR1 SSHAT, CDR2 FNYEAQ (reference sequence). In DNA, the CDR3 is TGTGCCAGCAGCTTAGTAAAGAGCGACGAGCAGTACTTC. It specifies CASSLVKSDEQYF.

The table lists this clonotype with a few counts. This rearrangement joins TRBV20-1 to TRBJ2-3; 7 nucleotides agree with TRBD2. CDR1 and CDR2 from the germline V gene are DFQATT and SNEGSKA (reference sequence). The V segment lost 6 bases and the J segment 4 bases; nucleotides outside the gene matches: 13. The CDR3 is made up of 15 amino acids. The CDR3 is CSARRSGILADTQYF. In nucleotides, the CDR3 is TGCAGTGCCAGGAGAAGCGGGATACTGGCAGATACGCAGTATTTT.

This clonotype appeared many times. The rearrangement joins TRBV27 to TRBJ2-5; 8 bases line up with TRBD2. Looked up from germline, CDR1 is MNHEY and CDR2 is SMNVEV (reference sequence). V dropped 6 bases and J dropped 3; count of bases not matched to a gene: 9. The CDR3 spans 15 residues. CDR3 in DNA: TGTGCCAGCAGCGGAATAGCGGGGATTGAAGAGACCCAGTACTTC. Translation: CASSGIAGIEETQYF.

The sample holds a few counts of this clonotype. CDR3 DNA sequence: TGTGCCAGCAGAGACCAGAACACTGAAGCTTTCTTT. Its protein product is CASRDQNTEAFF. The J gene is TRBJ1-1, the V gene TRBV27; D call uncertain. Per the germline V gene, CDR1 is MNHEY and CDR2 is SMNVEV (reference sequence). Between the trimmed V and J ends, which lost 6 bases and 1 base, there was a span of 6 bases. CDR3 length: 12 residues.

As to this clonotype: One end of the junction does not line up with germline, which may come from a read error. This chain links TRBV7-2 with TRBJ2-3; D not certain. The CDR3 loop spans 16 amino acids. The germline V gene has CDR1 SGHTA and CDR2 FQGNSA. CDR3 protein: CAGSFRKSRGTDTQYF. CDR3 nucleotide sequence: TGTGCCGGCAGCTTTCGGAAGTCCCGTGGCACAGATACGCAGTATTTT.